The present T cell receptor (beta chain) was sequenced within a study of T cells in Graves' hyperthyroidism and ophthalmopathy. Germline V CDR1 and CDR2: DFQATT, SNEGSKA (reference sequence). The CDR3 extends over 14 amino acids. J lost 2 bases, V lost 3 bases, and 5 bases had no gene match. This clonotype was observed many times. Using RNA transcripts as the source, TCR beta CDR3 regions were amplified. HTBI primers drove first-round RT-PCR of the TCR CDR3. TCRdb processed the multiplex PCR reads anew with MiXCR; each CDR3 protein has one entry. The table records more than 450,000 distinct CDR3 sequences, just under 20% of them present only once. A NOSPECS grade of at least 4, a Clinical Activity Score of at least 3 and duration under 3 months were recorded in ophthalmopathy patients. It was less than 13 ml of fresh peripheral blood that supplied the PBMCs.

This sequence originates from a man aged 35 to 55 with Graves' ophthalmopathy. The material sequenced was blood. This chain links TRBV20-1 with TRBJ2-3, with 7 bases aligning to TRBD1. CDR3 nucleotide sequence: TGCAGTGCTAGGGTAGGGGGCTACACAGATACGCAGTATTTT. Encoded protein: CSARVGGYTDTQYF.